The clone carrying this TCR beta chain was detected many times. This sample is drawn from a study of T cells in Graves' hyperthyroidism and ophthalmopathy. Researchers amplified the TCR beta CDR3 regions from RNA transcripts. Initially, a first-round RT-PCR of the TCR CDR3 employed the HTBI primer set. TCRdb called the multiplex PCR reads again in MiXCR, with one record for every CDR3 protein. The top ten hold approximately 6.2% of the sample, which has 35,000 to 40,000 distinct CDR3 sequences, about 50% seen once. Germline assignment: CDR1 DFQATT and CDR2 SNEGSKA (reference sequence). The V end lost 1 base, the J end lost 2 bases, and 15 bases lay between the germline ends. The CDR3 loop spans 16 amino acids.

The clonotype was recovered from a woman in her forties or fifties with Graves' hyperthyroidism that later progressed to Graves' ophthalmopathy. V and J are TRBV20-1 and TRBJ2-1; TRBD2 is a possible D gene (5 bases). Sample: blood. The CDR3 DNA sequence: TGCAGTGCTAGAGCATGGGAGTCAGGCCCCTACAATGAGCAGTTCTTC. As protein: CSARAWESGPYNEQFF.